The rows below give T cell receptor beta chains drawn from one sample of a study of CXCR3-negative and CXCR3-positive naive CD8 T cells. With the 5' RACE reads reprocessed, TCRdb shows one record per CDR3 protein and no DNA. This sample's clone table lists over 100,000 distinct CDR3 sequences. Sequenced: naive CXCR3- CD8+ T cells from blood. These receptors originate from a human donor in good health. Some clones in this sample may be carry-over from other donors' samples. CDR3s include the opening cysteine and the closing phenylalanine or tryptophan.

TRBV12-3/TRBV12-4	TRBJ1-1	CASSFPYRDRGGEAFF
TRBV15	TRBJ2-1	CATSGSELGGAYNEQFF
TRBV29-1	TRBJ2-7	CSSYDSYEQYF
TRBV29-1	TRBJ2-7	CSVQPTTYEQYF
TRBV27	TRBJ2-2	CASSFEDTGELFF
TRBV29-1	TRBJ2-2	CSVEGLAAGELFF
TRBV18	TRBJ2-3	CASQPPGLAGIGLGTDTQYF
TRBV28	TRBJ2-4	CASCFRGGRGKNIQYF
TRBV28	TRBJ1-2	CASSPRDRAGSGYTF
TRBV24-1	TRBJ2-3	CATSEPRDRGLDTQYF
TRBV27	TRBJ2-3	CASRGADTQYF
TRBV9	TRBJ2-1	CASSASGGASNEQFF
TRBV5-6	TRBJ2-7	CASSFGGSGSYEQHF
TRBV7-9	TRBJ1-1	CASSPGQGEAFF
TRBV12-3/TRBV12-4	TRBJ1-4	CASSPSGGIDEKLFF
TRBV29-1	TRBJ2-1	CSVEGGSGRDHNEQFF
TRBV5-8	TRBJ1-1	CASSYDSAAEAFF
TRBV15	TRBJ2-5	CATSTQETQYF